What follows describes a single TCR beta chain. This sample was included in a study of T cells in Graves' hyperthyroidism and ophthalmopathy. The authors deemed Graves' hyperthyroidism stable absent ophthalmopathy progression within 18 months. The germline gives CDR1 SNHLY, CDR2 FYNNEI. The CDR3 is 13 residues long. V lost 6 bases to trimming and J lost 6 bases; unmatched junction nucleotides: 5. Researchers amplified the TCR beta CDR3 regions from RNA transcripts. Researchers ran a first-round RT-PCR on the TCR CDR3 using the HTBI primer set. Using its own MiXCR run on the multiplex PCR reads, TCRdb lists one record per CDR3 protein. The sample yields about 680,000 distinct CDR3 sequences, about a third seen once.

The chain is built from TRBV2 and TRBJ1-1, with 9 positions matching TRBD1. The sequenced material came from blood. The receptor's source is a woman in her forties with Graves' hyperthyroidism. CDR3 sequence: CASSHGTGPEAFF. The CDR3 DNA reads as TGTGCCAGCAGCCACGGGACAGGGCCTGAAGCTTTCTTT.